These T cell receptor beta chains were read from a single sample in a study of breast tumors, draining lymph nodes, adjacent tissues. MiXCR was run by TCRdb on the multiplex PCR reads, yielding one entry per CDR3 protein. The profile shows around 300,000 distinct CDR3 sequences, about 30% of them singletons. Sequencing was carried out using axillary lymph node tissue. Receptors were obtained from a female donor with breast cancer. Some clones in this sample may be carry-over from other donors' samples. CDR3s include the opening cysteine and the closing phenylalanine or tryptophan. Fields, in order: clone size, D gene, V gene, J gene, CDR3 DNA, CDR3 protein. A D gene is named only where the DNA matches it firmly. Size is stated for part of the rows, as once, few or many counts, or as a class when the clone is expanded.

size: .
D: TRBD1
V: TRBV9
J: TRBJ2-6
DNA: TGTGCCAGCAGCCCCTCCGGGACAGGCACCGGGGCCAACGTCCTGACTTTC
CDR3: CASSPSGTGTGANVLTF

size: few
D: .
V: TRBV7-3
J: TRBJ2-7
DNA: TGTGCCAGCAGCTTAACGGGCGGGACGTACAAGCAGTACTTC
CDR3: CASSLTGGTYKQYF

size: .
D: TRBD1
V: TRBV3-1
J: TRBJ2-7
DNA: TGTGCCAGCAGCCAAGGGGACAGAAGGGAGCAGTACTTC
CDR3: CASSQGDRREQYF

size: many
D: TRBD1
V: TRBV20-1
J: TRBJ2-7
DNA: TGCAGTGCTAGGGAGACAGGGTTGGGCGAGCAGTACTTC
CDR3: CSARETGLGEQYF

size: many
D: TRBD2
V: TRBV7-8
J: TRBJ2-1
DNA: TGTGCCAGCAGCTTACGGGCGGGAGGGTCCTCCTACAATGAGCAGTTCTTC
CDR3: CASSLRAGGSSYNEQFF

size: many
D: .
V: TRBV9
J: TRBJ1-3
DNA: TGTGCCAGCAGCGCCGAAAGGGGGACAAGGGGAAACACCATATATTTT
CDR3: CASSAERGTRGNTIYF

size: many
D: .
V: TRBV11-2
J: TRBJ2-3
DNA: TGTGCCAGCAGCCCCTCGGGGGTAGCGGGCACAGATACGCAGTATTTT
CDR3: CASSPSGVAGTDTQYF

size: many
D: .
V: TRBV20-1
J: TRBJ1-2
DNA: TGCAGTGCTCCCCACCCCGATTCAAGCCAGTATGGCTACACCTTC
CDR3: CSAPHPDSSQYGYTF

size: many
D: TRBD2
V: TRBV29-1
J: TRBJ2-2
DNA: TGCAGCGTCAACGGGAGGTCGAACACCGGGGAGCTGTTTTTT
CDR3: CSVNGRSNTGELFF

size: many
D: .
V: TRBV20-1
J: TRBJ2-1
DNA: TGCAGTGCTAGAGTCCCGAAACTAGGAGCTGGCTACAATGAGCAGTTCTTC
CDR3: CSARVPKLGAGYNEQFF

size: many
D: .
V: TRBV5-6
J: TRBJ1-3
DNA: TGTGCCAGCAGCTTTGCGGGGTCTGGAAACACCATATATTTT
CDR3: CASSFAGSGNTIYF

size: many
D: TRBD2
V: TRBV5-5
J: TRBJ2-7
DNA: TGTGCCAGCAGCTTGGCCCTAGCGGACGTCTACGAGCAGTACTTC
CDR3: CASSLALADVYEQYF

size: .
D: TRBD1
V: TRBV9
J: TRBJ2-7
DNA: TGTGCCAGCAGCCCCGGACAGGTCCCCTACGAGCAGTACTTC
CDR3: CASSPGQVPYEQYF

size: many
D: TRBD1
V: TRBV20-1
J: TRBJ1-4
DNA: TGCAGTGCTGGTTACACGGGACAGGGTAATGAAAAACTGTTTTTT
CDR3: CSAGYTGQGNEKLFF

size: .
D: TRBD2
V: TRBV20-1
J: TRBJ2-1
DNA: TGCAGTGCTAGAACTATAGCGGGGCCCCTGAGCTCCTACAATGAGCAGTTCTTC
CDR3: CSARTIAGPLSSYNEQFF

size: many
D: TRBD2
V: TRBV5-1
J: TRBJ2-1
DNA: TGCGCCAGCAGCTTGTCTAGCGGGCTTTACAATGAGCAGTTCTTC
CDR3: CASSLSSGLYNEQFF

size: .
D: .
V: TRBV5-5
J: TRBJ2-3
DNA: TGTGCCAGCAGCCAAGGCGGCCATAACACAGATACGCAGTATTTT
CDR3: CASSQGGHNTDTQYF

size: many
D: .
V: TRBV19
J: TRBJ1-2
DNA: TGTGCCAGTAGTGACCCCGTGAGACACTATGGCTACACCTTC
CDR3: CASSDPVRHYGYTF

size: .
D: .
V: TRBV7-9
J: TRBJ1-1
DNA: TGTGCCAGCAGCACAACGGGGGCTTGGGGTGAAGCTTTCTTT
CDR3: CASSTTGAWGEAFF

size: many
D: TRBD2
V: TRBV20-1
J: TRBJ2-7
DNA: TGCAGTGCTAGACTAAGGACTAGCGGGAGAATGGGTTTCTACGAGCAGTACTTC
CDR3: CSARLRTSGRMGFYEQYF

size: many
D: .
V: TRBV7-9
J: TRBJ1-5
DNA: TGTGCCAGCAGCTCAGGGTTTGGGCAGCCCCAGCATTTT
CDR3: CASSSGFGQPQHF

size: many
D: .
V: TRBV9
J: TRBJ1-2
DNA: TGTGCCAGCAGCGCTTACAGGCATGGCTACACCTTC
CDR3: CASSAYRHGYTF

size: many
D: .
V: TRBV9
J: TRBJ1-2
DNA: TGTGCCAGCAGCGTAGATATGGGGAATAACTATGGCTACACCTTC
CDR3: CASSVDMGNNYGYTF

size: once
D: .
V: TRBV12-3/TRBV12-4
J: TRBJ2-7
DNA: TGTGCCAGCAGTCCAGTTAAGGGGGCCTACGAGCAGTACTTC
CDR3: CASSPVKGAYEQYF

size: many
D: TRBD1
V: TRBV20-1
J: TRBJ1-4
DNA: TGCAGTGCTAGACGGACAGGGGAAAAACTGTTTTTT
CDR3: CSARRTGEKLFF

size: many
D: .
V: TRBV12-3/TRBV12-4
J: TRBJ1-4
DNA: TGTGCCAGCAGTTTTGGGGCCCGGGGGGAAAAACTGTTTTTT
CDR3: CASSFGARGEKLFF

size: .
D: TRBD1
V: TRBV7-9
J: TRBJ1-1
DNA: TGCGCCAGCAGCCTCCGACAGGGTGAAGCTTTCTTT
CDR3: CASSLRQGEAFF

size: many
D: TRBD1
V: TRBV6-5
J: TRBJ1-6
DNA: TGTGCCAGCAGTTACTCCCAGACAGGGGGATCACCCCTCCACTTT
CDR3: CASSYSQTGGSPLHF

size: many
D: TRBD2
V: TRBV30
J: TRBJ2-7
DNA: TGTGCCTGGGGTGGGACTACCTTCGAGCAGTACTTC
CDR3: CAWGGTTFEQYF

size: many
D: TRBD1
V: TRBV9
J: TRBJ1-4
DNA: TGTGCCAGCAGCGTAGCCGACAGGGGTAGCGAAAAACTGTTTTTT
CDR3: CASSVADRGSEKLFF

size: many
D: TRBD2
V: TRBV2
J: TRBJ2-1
DNA: TGTGCCAGCAGAACGGGACTAGAGAGCAATGAGCAGTTCTTC
CDR3: CASRTGLESNEQFF

size: many
D: .
V: TRBV10-3
J: TRBJ2-3
DNA: TGTGCCATCAGTGTGGGTCGGGAAGGAGATACGCAGTATTTT
CDR3: CAISVGREGDTQYF

size: many
D: .
V: TRBV20-1
J: TRBJ2-7
DNA: TGCAGTGCTAGAGATATCCTAGAGGGGGTTTACGAGCAGTACTTC
CDR3: CSARDILEGVYEQYF

size: .
D: TRBD1
V: TRBV30
J: TRBJ2-1
DNA: TGTGCCTGGACCCCGGACAGGTTGACCTACAATGAGCAGTTCTTC
CDR3: CAWTPDRLTYNEQFF

size: many
D: .
V: TRBV5-1
J: TRBJ2-1
DNA: TGCGCCAGCAGCTTGGAGGGGGGAGTTGGGAATGAGCAGTTCTTC
CDR3: CASSLEGGVGNEQFF

size: .
D: TRBD2
V: TRBV4-1
J: TRBJ2-5
DNA: TGCCCCAGCAGCCAAGATAAAGGGCTAGCGGGAGGGACCCAGTACTTC
CDR3: CPSSQDKGLAGGTQYF

size: .
D: TRBD2
V: TRBV11-3
J: TRBJ2-5
DNA: TGTGCCAGCAGCGGGACTAGCCAAGAGACCCAGTACTTC
CDR3: CASSGTSQETQYF

size: few
D: TRBD2
V: TRBV4-2
J: TRBJ2-3
DNA: TGTGCCAGCAGCCAAGATCTCCGAGCGGGAGGGCCCCCAGATACGCAGTATTTT
CDR3: CASSQDLRAGGPPDTQYF

size: many
D: .
V: TRBV4-2
J: TRBJ2-5
DNA: TGTGCCAGCAGCCAAGATCAGGGACGCCGGGAGACCCAGTACTTC
CDR3: CASSQDQGRRETQYF

size: .
D: .
V: TRBV6-2/TRBV6-3
J: TRBJ2-7
DNA: TGTGCCAGCAGTCACTCTCGGTCGGTCAGGTCAAGCGAGCAGTGCTTC
CDR3: CASSHSRSVRSSEQCF

size: .
D: TRBD2
V: TRBV20-1
J: TRBJ2-5
DNA: TGCAGTGCCAACATGGGACTAGCGGGGAGGGGGACCCAGTACTTC
CDR3: CSANMGLAGRGTQYF

size: many
D: .
V: TRBV12-3/TRBV12-4
J: TRBJ2-7
DNA: TGTGCCAGCAGCGCTAGCTTCCGAATTTACGAGCAGTACTTC
CDR3: CASSASFRIYEQYF

size: many
D: TRBD1
V: TRBV5-1
J: TRBJ2-1
DNA: TGCGCCAGCAGCTCAGCAGGGGGCGAGCAGTTCTTC
CDR3: CASSSAGGEQFF

size: many
D: .
V: TRBV15
J: TRBJ1-2
DNA: TGTGCCACCAGCAGAGATGGGGGGCTTCGTTATGGCTACACCTTC
CDR3: CATSRDGGLRYGYTF

size: many
D: TRBD2
V: TRBV12-5
J: TRBJ2-1
DNA: TGTGCTAGTGGTGACGCTAGCGGGGGGGTCTACAATGAGCAGTTCTTC
CDR3: CASGDASGGVYNEQFF

size: .
D: TRBD1
V: TRBV18
J: TRBJ2-7
DNA: TGTGCCAGCCCTATGGGACAGCGCGACGAGCAGTACTTC
CDR3: CASPMGQRDEQYF

size: many
D: TRBD1
V: TRBV6-6
J: TRBJ1-5
DNA: TGTGCCAGCAGCGCTGACAGGGGTCGTCAGCCCCAGCATTTT
CDR3: CASSADRGRQPQHF

size: .
D: .
V: TRBV24-1
J: TRBJ1-4
DNA: TGTGCCACCAGTGGCACGGGACTAGCGGGGACGACGACTAATGAAAAACTGTTTTTT
CDR3: CATSGTGLAGTTTNEKLFF

size: many
D: .
V: TRBV7-2
J: TRBJ2-3
DNA: TGTGCCAGCAGCTTGTTCAGAAGAGATACGCAGTATTTT
CDR3: CASSLFRRDTQYF

size: .
D: .
V: TRBV10-2
J: TRBJ1-5
DNA: TGCGCCAGCAGTGAGTCTCCGTTTAGCGGGACCCCACAAGAGACCCAGCATTTT
CDR3: CASSESPFSGTPQETQHF

size: many
D: TRBD1
V: TRBV5-6
J: TRBJ1-6
DNA: TGTGCCAGCAGCTTTCGGACAGGGAGGCCTAATTCACCCCTCCACTTT
CDR3: CASSFRTGRPNSPLHF

size: many
D: TRBD2
V: TRBV20-1
J: TRBJ2-3
DNA: TGCAGTGCTAGAGATCGGCTAGCGGGAGATACGCAGTATTTT
CDR3: CSARDRLAGDTQYF

size: many
D: .
V: TRBV2
J: TRBJ2-3
DNA: TGTGCCAGCAGTCGGCCAGATACGCAGTATTTT
CDR3: CASSRPDTQYF

size: many
D: TRBD2
V: TRBV13
J: TRBJ2-7
DNA: TGTGCCAGCAGCAAAAGGGAGGGGTACGAGCAGTACTTC
CDR3: CASSKREGYEQYF

size: many
D: TRBD1
V: TRBV6-5
J: TRBJ1-3
DNA: TGTGCCAGCAGGGCACCGGGACAGGGGAACACCATATATTTT
CDR3: CASRAPGQGNTIYF

size: many
D: .
V: TRBV7-2
J: TRBJ2-7
DNA: TGTGCCAGCAGCCCGCGGACCATTGGGGAGCAGTACTTC
CDR3: CASSPRTIGEQYF

size: many
D: TRBD1
V: TRBV5-4
J: TRBJ1-4
DNA: TGTGCCAGCAGCGGGGACAGTGCAACTAATGAAAAACTGTTTTTT
CDR3: CASSGDSATNEKLFF

size: .
D: .
V: TRBV6-6
J: TRBJ2-2
DNA: TGTGCCATCAGTGACAGAGGGGTTACCGGGGAGCTGTTTTTT
CDR3: CAISDRGVTGELFF

size: many
D: TRBD1
V: TRBV20-1
J: TRBJ2-7
DNA: TGCAGTGCTAGAGGACGGACAGGGGAAGTCTCGGGGCAGTACTTC
CDR3: CSARGRTGEVSGQYF